One sample yielded the 20 T cell receptor beta chains listed below, sequenced in a study of early stage breast cancer tumors listed by TCRdb under 2017. Preparation of the library involved the immunoSEQ multiplex PCR assay. The clones in this table, taken by TCRdb from immuneACCESS, are in-frame only. Not every clone is retained; where verified, under half of the shortfall comes from an unresolved V gene, and the cause of the rest is unknown. The table for this sample lists some 75,000 clones; roughly 84% of them were counted only once. The ten largest make up more than 3% of the sample. Sequencing input: blood. The receptors derive from a person aged 55 to 75 with breast cancer.

This clone showed up just a few times. The chain recombines TRBV5-1 with TRBJ1-3; D is undetermined. V was clipped by 4 bases and J by 0 bases, with 14 bases between them. The germline V gene encodes CDR1 SGHRS and CDR2 YFSETQ. The CDR3 has 16 amino acids. CDR3 nucleotide sequence: TGCGCCAGCAGCATTGGACGGCTCCTCTCTGGAAACACCATATATTTT. Protein sequence: CASSIGRLLSGNTIYF.

The CDR3 coding sequence is TGTGCCAGCAGGGTCACGGGTAGGGGACAGGGTGTCCATGAGCAGTTCTTC. This gives the protein CASRVTGRGQGVHEQFF. The chain joins TRBV2 to TRBJ2-1, with 9 bases identical to TRBD1. Germline V gene lookup returns CDR1 SNHLY and CDR2 FYNNEI. V gave up 6 bases and J gave up 8 bases; unmatched junction bases: 17. The CDR3 consists of 17 residues.

The chain combines TRBV28 with TRBJ2-1, with D uncertain. V was cut by 7 bases and J by 15 bases, with 22 bases left in between. CDR1 MDHEN and CDR2 SYDVKM come from the germline V gene. The CDR3 has 13 amino acids. The CDR3, as DNA: TGTGCCAGCAAACCTCTGGGGAACCTGGAAGTGTTCTTC. Translating gives CASKPLGNLEVFF.

The V gene is TRBV29-1, the J gene TRBJ2-1; 7 nucleotides agree with TRBD2. CDR3 size: 13 residues. From germline, CDR1 is SQVTM and CDR2 ANQGSEA. Trimming took 6 bases from V and 12 from J; bases not matched to a gene: 14. CDR3 protein: CSVDGLGYRGQFF. CDR3 bases: TGCAGCGTGGATGGACTAGGATATCGGGGGCAGTTCTTC.

This clone was observed a few times. The rearrangement links TRBV6-1 to TRBJ2-7, with 10 nucleotides matching TRBD2. The V segment lost 8 bases and the J segment 0 bases; nucleotides outside the gene matches: 7. Germline CDR1 MNHNS, CDR2 SASEGT. The CDR3 is 15 amino acids. In DNA, the CDR3 is TGTGCCAGCGGAGGTGGGACTAGCGTCTCCTACGAGCAGTACTTC. It is translated as CASGGGTSVSYEQYF.

The chain joins TRBV2 to TRBJ2-5, with 11 nucleotides matching TRBD2. Losses at the gene ends were 4 bases for V and 7 bases for J; bases not matched to a gene: 8. CDR1 is SNHLY and CDR2 is FYNNEI in the germline V gene. The length of the CDR3 is 15 residues. The CDR3 DNA reads as TGTGCCAGCAGTGCCTTGACTAGCGGGGAGGGGACCCAGTACTTC. Its protein product is CASSALTSGEGTQYF.

This clone was detected only once. The V and J genes are TRBV19 and TRBJ2-5; TRBD2 matches at 12 bases. The trim removed 9 bases at V and 5 bases at J, leaving 7 bases unmatched. The germline gives CDR1 LNHDA, CDR2 SQIVND (reference sequence). The CDR3 runs 14 residues. CDR3 coding DNA: TGTGCCAGCTCCCCTAGCGGGAGGGCGGAGACCCAGTACTTC. Protein product: CASSPSGRAETQYF.

CDR3 protein: CASSLAGGQADTQYF. CDR3 DNA sequence: TGCGCCAGCAGCTTGGCCGGGGGGCAGGCAGATACGCAGTATTTT. V gene TRBV5-1 combines with J gene TRBJ2-3, with D possibly TRBD2 on 7 matching bases. The germline gives CDR1 SGHRS, CDR2 YFSETQ. Trimming left V 0 bases short and J 4 bases short, with 12 bases between. The CDR3 length is 15 residues. Full variable domain (remainder filled in from reference TRBV5-1 and TRBJ2-3): KAGVTQTPRYLIKTRGQQVTLSCSPISGHRSVSWYQQTPGQGLQFLFEYFSETQRNKGNFPGRFSGRQFSNSRSEMNVSTLELGDSALYLCASSLAGGQADTQYFGPGTRLTVL.

A few counts support this clone. The gene calls are TRBV28 and TRBJ2-7; D gene ambiguous. CDR1 is MDHEN, CDR2 SYDVKM, per germline. V was pared by 5 bases and J by 9 bases, with 17 bases between. CDR3 size: 13 residues. CDR3 sequence: CASSPPGGSRQYF. CDR3 bases: TGTGCCAGCAGTCCCCCTGGTGGTTCTCGGCAGTACTTC.

As concerns this clone: At one end the junction does not follow the germline gene, possibly because of a read error. The rearrangement links TRBV12-5 to TRBJ1-1, with a tentative D call TRBD1 (5 bases). Germline V lookup: CDR1 LGHNT, CDR2 FRNRAP. This CDR3 has 13 residues. The CDR3 sequence is CASGLGTGGEAFF. DNA of the CDR3: TGTGCTAGTGGCTTGGGCACTGGGGGAGAAGCTTTCTTT.

The sample holds one count of this clone. The chain links TRBV6-5 to TRBJ2-7, with 8 bases aligning to TRBD1. The CDR3 totals 15 residues. Per the germline V gene, CDR1 is MNHEY and CDR2 is SVGAGI. Trimming cost V 6 bases and J 6 bases; bases outside gene matches: 13. CDR3 in DNA: TGTGCCAGCAGGGTGACTTTACAGGGGGTAAGCGAGCAGTACTTC. Translated, it gives CASRVTLQGVSEQYF.

The V and J genes are TRBV7-9 and TRBJ2-5; TRBD2 matches 8 bases. The CDR3 contains 16 residues. The germline V gene has CDR1 SEHNR and CDR2 FQNEAQ (reference sequence). The junction had 12 bases not matched to a gene; V was cut back by 7 bases and J by 2 bases. In DNA form, the CDR3 reads TGTGCCAGCACCCTCGCGGGGGGTCTAGGGCAAGAGACCCAGTACTTC. Its protein is CASTLAGGLGQETQYF.

CDR3 sequence reads: CASSERNSGHPEKLFF. The CDR3 DNA sequence: TGTGCCAGCAGTGAAAGGAATTCGGGACACCCTGAAAAACTGTTTTTT. V and J are TRBV6-1 and TRBJ1-4, with a tentative D call TRBD1 (6 bases). Per the germline V gene, CDR1 is MNHNS and CDR2 is SASEGT. The CDR3 sequence is 16 residues long. Trimming pared 2 bases from V and 7 bases from J, leaving 17 bases between.

The CDR3 DNA sequence: TGTGCCAGCAGCGCCGTTGGACGGAGCTCTGGAAACACCATATATTTT. It translates to CASSAVGRSSGNTIYF. This chain links TRBV9 with TRBJ1-3; D remains ambiguous. V gave up 3 bases and J gave up 0 bases, with 13 bases separating them. The CDR3 sequence is 16 residues long. Germline V gene data show CDR1 as SGDLS and CDR2 as YYNGEE.

The rearrangement uses TRBV29-1 and TRBJ2-7; 7 nucleotides line up with TRBD1. Trimming at V came to 6 bases and at J to 4 bases, leaving 3 bases not matched to a gene. The CDR3 has 11 residues. Germline CDR1 is SQVTM and CDR2 is ANQGSEA. CDR3 residues: CSVNRGYEQYF. The DNA of the CDR3 is TGCAGCGTAAACAGGGGTTACGAGCAGTACTTC.

This chain uses TRBV4-1 with TRBJ2-5, with no clear D. Germline V CDR1 and CDR2: MGHRA, YSYEKL. This CDR3 has 14 residues. The germline V and J ends were trimmed by 3 bases and 0 bases, with 8 bases remaining between them. The CDR3: CASSHGSHQETQYF. The CDR3 DNA is TGCGCCAGCAGCCATGGTAGCCACCAAGAGACCCAGTACTTC.

The gene calls are TRBV7-2 and TRBJ2-5; maybe TRBD1 (6 bases). The CDR3 extends over 16 amino acids. CDR1 and CDR2 (germline): SGHTA, FQGNSA. V shed 0 bases and J shed 1 base, with 12 bases lying between them. The CDR3 DNA is TGTGCCAGCAGCTTAGCCTCAGGGGCGACCCAAGAGACCCAGTACTTC. It codes for CASSLASGATQETQYF.

The rearrangement joins TRBV18 to TRBJ2-7; TRBD2 aligns across 10 bases. The V segment lost 3 bases and the J segment 6 bases; nucleotides outside the gene matches: 5. The CDR3 loop spans 14 amino acids. The V gene's germline CDR1 is KGHSH and CDR2 LQKENI. CDR3 amino acids: CASSPSSGRAEQYF. The DNA of the CDR3 is TGTGCCAGCTCACCGTCTAGCGGGAGAGCCGAGCAGTACTTC.

This clone appeared a few times. The chain employs TRBV10-3 and TRBJ1-2; D is unresolved. Trimming stripped 3 bases from V and 4 bases from J, with 6 bases between. This CDR3 contains 12 residues. CDR1 is ENHRY and CDR2 is SYGVKD in the germline V gene. CDR3 coding DNA: TGTGCCATCAGTGAAGGAGGCTATGGCTACACCTTC. Its translation: CAISEGGYGYTF.

The chain employs TRBV28 and TRBJ1-3; D gene unclear. V lost 5 bases to trimming and J lost 12 bases, with 23 bases between them. The CDR3 covers 15 residues. From germline, CDR1 is MDHEN and CDR2 SYDVKM. The CDR3 here is CASSEGSTRGTVIYF. CDR3 DNA: TGTGCCAGCAGTGAGGGTAGCACCCGCGGCACCGTCATATATTTT.